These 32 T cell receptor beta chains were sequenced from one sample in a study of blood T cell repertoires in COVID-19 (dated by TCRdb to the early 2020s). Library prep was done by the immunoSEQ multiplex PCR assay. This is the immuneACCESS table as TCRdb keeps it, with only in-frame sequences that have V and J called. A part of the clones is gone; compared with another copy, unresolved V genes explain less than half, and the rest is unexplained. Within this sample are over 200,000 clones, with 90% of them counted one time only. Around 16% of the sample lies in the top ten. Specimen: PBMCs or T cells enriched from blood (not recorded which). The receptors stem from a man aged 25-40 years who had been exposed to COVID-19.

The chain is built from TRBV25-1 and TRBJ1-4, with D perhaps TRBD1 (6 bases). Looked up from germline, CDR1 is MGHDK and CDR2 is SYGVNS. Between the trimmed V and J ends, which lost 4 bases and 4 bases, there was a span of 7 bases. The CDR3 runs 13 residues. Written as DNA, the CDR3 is TGTGCCAGCAGTGGGACAGTTAATGAAAAACTGTTTTTT. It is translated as CASSGTVNEKLFF.

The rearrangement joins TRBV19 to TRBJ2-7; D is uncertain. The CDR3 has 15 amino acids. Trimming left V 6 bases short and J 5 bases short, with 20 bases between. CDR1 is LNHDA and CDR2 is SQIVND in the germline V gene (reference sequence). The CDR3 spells CASSLRLVARNEQYF. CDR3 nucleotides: TGTGCCAGTAGCCTACGCCTAGTAGCTAGGAACGAGCAGTACTTC.

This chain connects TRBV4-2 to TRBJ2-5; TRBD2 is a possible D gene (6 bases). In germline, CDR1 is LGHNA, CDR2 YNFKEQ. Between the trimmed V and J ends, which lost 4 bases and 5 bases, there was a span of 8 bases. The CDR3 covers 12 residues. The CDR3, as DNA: TGTGCCAGCAGCCGGAGCGGGGAGACCCAGTACTTC. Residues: CASSRSGETQYF.

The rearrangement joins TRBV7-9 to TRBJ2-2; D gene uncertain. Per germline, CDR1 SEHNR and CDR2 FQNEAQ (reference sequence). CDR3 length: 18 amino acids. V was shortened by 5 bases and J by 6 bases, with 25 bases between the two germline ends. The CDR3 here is CASSPDSAHHPSPGELFF. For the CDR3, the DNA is TGTGCCAGCAGCCCCGATTCCGCACATCACCCCAGTCCCGGGGAGCTGTTTTTT.

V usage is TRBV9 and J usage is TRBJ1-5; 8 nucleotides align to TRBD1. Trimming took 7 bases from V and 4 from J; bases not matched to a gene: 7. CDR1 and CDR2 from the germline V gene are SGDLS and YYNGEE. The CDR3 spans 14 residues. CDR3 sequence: CASRKQGVNQPQHF. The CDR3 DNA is TGTGCCAGCCGAAAACAGGGGGTAAATCAGCCCCAGCATTTT. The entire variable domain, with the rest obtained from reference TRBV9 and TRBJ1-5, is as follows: DSGVTQTPKHLITATGQRVTLRCSPRSGDLSVYWYQQSLDQGLQFLIQYYNGEERAKGNILERFSAQQFPDLHSELNLSSLELGDSALYFCASRKQGVNQPQHFGDGTRLSIL.

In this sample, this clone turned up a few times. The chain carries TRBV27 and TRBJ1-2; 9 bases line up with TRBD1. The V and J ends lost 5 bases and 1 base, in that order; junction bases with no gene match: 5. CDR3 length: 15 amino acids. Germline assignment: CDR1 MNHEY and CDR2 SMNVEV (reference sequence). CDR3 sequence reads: CASSAPGQGNYGYTF. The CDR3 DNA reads TGTGCCAGCAGTGCCCCGGGACAGGGTAACTATGGCTACACCTTC.

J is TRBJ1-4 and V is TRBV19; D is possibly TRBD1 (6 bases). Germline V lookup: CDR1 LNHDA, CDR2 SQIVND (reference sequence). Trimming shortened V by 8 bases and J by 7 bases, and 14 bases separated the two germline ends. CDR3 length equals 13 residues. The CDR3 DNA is TGTGCCAGTTTTACAGGGTATGGTGAAAAACTGTTTTTT. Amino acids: CASFTGYGEKLFF.

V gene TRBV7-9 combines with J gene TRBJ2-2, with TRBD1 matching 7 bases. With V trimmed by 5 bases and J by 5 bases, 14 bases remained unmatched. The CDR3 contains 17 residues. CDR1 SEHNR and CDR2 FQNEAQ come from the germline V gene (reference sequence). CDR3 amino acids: CASSPRRNRGQTGELFF. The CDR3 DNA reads TGTGCCAGCAGCCCCCGTCGGAACAGGGGACAGACCGGGGAGCTGTTTTTT.

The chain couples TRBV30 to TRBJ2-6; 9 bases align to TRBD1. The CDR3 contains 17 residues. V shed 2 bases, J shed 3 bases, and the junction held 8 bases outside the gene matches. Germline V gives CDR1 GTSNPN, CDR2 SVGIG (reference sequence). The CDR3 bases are TGTGCCTGGAGTTCCGGACAGGGGATCGGTGGGGCCAACGTCCTGACTTTC. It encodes CAWSSGQGIGGANVLTF.

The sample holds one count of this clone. As DNA, the CDR3 is TGTGCCTGGAGGGAACGGGGGTCCCCAGATACGCAGTATTTT. It is translated as CAWRERGSPDTQYF. This chain joins TRBV30 and TRBJ2-3; tentatively, D is TRBD2 (6 bases). The length of the CDR3 is 14 residues. Germline values: CDR1 GTSNPN, CDR2 SVGIG (reference sequence). V lost 3 bases, J lost 4 bases, and 14 bases lay in between.

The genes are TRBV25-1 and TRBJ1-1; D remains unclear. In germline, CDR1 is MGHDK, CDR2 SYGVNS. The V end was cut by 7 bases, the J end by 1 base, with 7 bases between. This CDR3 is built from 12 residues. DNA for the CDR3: TGTGCCAGCACCGGGAGGAACACTGAAGCTTTCTTT. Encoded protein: CASTGRNTEAFF. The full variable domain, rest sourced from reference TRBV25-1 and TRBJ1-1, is EADIYQTPRYLVIGTGKKITLECSQTMGHDKMYWYQQDPGMELHLIHYSYGVNSTEKGDLSSESTVSRIRTEHFPLTLESARPSHTSQYLCASTGRNTEAFFGQGTRLTVV.

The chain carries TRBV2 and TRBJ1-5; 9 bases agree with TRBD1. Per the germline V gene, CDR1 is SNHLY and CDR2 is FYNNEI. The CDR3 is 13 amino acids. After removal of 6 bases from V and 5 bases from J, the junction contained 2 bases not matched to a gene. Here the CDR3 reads CASRGQGHQPQHF. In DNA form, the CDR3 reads TGTGCCAGCAGGGGACAGGGACATCAGCCCCAGCATTTT.

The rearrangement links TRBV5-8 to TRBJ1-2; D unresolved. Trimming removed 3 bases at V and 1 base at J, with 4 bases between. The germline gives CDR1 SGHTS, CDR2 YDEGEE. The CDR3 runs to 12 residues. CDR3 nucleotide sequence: TGTGCCAGCAGCTCCCGTAACTATGGCTACACCTTC. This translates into CASSSRNYGYTF.

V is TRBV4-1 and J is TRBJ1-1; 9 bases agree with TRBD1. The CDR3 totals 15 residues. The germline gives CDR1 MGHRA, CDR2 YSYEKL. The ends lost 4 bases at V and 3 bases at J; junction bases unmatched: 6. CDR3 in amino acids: CASSLDWDRDTEAFF. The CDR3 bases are TGCGCCAGCAGCCTAGATTGGGACAGGGACACTGAAGCTTTCTTT.

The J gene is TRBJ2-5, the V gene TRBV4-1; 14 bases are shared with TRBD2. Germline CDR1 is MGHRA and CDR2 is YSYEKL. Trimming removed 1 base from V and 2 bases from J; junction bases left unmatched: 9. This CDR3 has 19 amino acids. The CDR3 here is CASSQAGLAGVGRQETQYF. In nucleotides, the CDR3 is TGCGCCAGCAGCCAAGCGGGACTAGCGGGGGTAGGTAGGCAAGAGACCCAGTACTTC.

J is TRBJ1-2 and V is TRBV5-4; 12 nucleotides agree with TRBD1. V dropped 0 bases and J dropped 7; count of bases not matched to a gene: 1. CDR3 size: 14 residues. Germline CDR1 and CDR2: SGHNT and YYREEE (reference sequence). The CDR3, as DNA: TGTGCCAGCAGCTTGGGGGACAGGGGGCTTGGCTACACCTTC. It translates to CASSLGDRGLGYTF.

The CDR3, as DNA: TGTGCCAGCAGCTTCGAGCCGGCGTTAGAGGGAGGAAGAGGGGAGCTGTTTTTT. Protein product: CASSFEPALEGGRGELFF. The chain links TRBV7-7 to TRBJ2-2; weak D call: TRBD2 (6 bases). Germline V gene data show CDR1 as SSHAT and CDR2 as FNYEAQ (reference sequence). CDR3 length: 18 amino acids. V gave up 3 bases and J gave up 8 bases, with 25 bases separating them.

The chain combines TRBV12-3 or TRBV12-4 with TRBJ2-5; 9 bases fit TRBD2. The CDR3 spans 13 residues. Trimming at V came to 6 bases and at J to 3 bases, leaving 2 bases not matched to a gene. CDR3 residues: CASSASGKETQYF. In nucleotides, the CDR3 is TGTGCCAGCAGCGCTAGCGGGAAAGAGACCCAGTACTTC.

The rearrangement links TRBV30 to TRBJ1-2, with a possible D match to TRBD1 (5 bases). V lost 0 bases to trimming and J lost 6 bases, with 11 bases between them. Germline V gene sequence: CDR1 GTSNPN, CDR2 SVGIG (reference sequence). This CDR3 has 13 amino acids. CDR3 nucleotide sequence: TGTGCCTGGAGTGTACGGAGGGACCATGGCTACACCTTC. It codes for CAWSVRRDHGYTF.

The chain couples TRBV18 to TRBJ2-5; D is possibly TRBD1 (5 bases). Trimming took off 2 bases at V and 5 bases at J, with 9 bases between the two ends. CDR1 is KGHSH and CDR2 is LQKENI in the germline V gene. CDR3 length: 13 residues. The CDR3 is CASSPSGMETQYF. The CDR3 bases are TGTGCCAGCTCACCATCAGGGATGGAGACCCAGTACTTC.

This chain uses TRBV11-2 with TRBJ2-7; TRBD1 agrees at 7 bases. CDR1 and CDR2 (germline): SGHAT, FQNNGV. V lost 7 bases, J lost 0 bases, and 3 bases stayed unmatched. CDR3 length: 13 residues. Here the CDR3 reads CASTSGGSYEQYF. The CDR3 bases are TGTGCCAGCACCTCAGGGGGCTCCTACGAGCAGTACTTC.

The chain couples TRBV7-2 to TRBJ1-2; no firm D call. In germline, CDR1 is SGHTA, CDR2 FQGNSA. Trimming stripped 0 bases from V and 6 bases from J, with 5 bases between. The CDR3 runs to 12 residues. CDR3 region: CASSLALDGYTF. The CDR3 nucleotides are TGTGCCAGCAGCTTAGCGTTAGATGGCTACACCTTC.

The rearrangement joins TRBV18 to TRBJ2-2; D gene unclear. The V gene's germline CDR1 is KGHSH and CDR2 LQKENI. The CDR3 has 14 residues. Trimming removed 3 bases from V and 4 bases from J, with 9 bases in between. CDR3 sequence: CASSPRQVTGELFF. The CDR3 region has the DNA TGTGCCAGCTCACCGAGACAAGTCACCGGGGAGCTGTTTTTT.

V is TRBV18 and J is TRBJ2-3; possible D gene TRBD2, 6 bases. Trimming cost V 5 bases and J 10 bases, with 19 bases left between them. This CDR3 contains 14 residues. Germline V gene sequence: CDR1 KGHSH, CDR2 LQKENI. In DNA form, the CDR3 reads TGTGCCAGCTCAGAATCCCGGGACTTTGGGCCGCAGTATTTT. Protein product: CASSESRDFGPQYF.

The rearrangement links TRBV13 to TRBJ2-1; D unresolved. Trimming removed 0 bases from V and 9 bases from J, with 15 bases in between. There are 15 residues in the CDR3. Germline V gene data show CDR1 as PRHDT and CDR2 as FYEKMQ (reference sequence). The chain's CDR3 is CASSLGRETGAEQFF. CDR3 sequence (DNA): TGTGCCAGCAGCTTAGGTCGAGAGACCGGAGCTGAGCAGTTCTTC. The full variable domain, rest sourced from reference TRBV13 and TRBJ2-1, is AAGVIQSPRHLIKEKRETATLKCYPIPRHDTVYWYQQGPGQDPQFLISFYEKMQSDKGSIPDRFSAQQFSDYHSELNMSSLELGDSALYFCASSLGRETGAEQFFGPGTRLTVL.

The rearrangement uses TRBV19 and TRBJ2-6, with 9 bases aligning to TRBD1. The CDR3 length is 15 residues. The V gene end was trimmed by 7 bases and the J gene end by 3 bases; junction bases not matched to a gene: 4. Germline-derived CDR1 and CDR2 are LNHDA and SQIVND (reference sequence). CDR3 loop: CASKTGGFGANVLTF. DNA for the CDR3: TGTGCCAGTAAGACAGGGGGATTTGGGGCCAACGTCCTGACTTTC.

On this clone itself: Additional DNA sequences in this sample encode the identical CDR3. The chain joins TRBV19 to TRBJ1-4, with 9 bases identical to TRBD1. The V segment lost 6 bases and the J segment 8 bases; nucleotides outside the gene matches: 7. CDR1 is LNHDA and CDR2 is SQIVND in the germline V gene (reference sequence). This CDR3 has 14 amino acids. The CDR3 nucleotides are TGTGCCAGTAGCCTGGGGACAGGGAACGAAAAACTGTTTTTT. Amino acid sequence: CASSLGTGNEKLFF.

CDR3 protein: CASTSLPPGQGHYGYTF. Here the CDR3 DNA reads TGTGCCAGCACCTCTCTGCCCCCGGGACAGGGACACTATGGCTACACCTTC. The rearrangement uses TRBV5-8 and TRBJ1-2, with 9 positions matching TRBD1. V lost 6 bases, J lost 3 bases, and 15 bases stayed unmatched. CDR1 and CDR2 from the germline V gene are SGHTS and YDEGEE. This CDR3 is built from 17 residues.

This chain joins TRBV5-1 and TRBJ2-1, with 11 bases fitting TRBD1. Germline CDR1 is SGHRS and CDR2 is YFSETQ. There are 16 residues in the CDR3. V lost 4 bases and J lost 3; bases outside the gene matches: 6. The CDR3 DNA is TGCGCCAGCAGCACCCCCGGGACAGGGGGCTACAATGAGCAGTTCTTC. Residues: CASSTPGTGGYNEQFF.

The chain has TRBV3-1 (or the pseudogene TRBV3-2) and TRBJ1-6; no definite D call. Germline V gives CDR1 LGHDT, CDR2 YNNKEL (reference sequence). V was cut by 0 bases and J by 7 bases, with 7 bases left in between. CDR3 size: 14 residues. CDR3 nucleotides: TGTGCCAGCAGCCAAGATCGGTGGAATTCACCCCTCCACTTT. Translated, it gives CASSQDRWNSPLHF.

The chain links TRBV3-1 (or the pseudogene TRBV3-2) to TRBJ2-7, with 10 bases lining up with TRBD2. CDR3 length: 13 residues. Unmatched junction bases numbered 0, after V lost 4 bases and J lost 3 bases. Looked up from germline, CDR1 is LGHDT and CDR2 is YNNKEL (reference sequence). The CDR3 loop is CASSRTSGYEQYF. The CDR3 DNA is TGTGCCAGCAGCCGGACTAGCGGCTACGAGCAGTACTTC.

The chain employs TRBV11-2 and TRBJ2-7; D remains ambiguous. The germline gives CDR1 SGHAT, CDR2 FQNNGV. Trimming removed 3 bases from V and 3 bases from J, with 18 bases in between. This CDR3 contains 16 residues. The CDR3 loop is CASSLENPSYFYEQYF. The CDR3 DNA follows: TGTGCCAGCAGCTTGGAGAACCCCTCCTATTTCTACGAGCAGTACTTC.